This TCR beta chain came from a study of radiation and T cells in renal cell carcinoma. Generated by immunoSEQ multiplex PCR, the TCRdb table keeps only in-frame clones and is missing some. The sample records 15,000 or so clones, about 50% being singletons. As for treatment: 15 Gy SBRT to primary tumor, nephrectomy 4 weeks later. CDR1 is MDHEN and CDR2 is SYDVKM in the germline V gene. V dropped 0 bases and J dropped 3; count of bases not matched to a gene: 2. The CDR3 covers 15 residues. The receptor comes from a woman aged 55-70 years with renal cell carcinoma. Material: tumor tissue, obtained from a patient whose treatment included radiotherapy and nephrectomy. The chain joins TRBV28 to TRBJ1-5, with 7 bases matching TRBD1. In DNA, the CDR3 is TGTGCCAGCAGTTTATGGGGACAGACCAATCAGCCCCAGCATTTT. It codes for CASSLWGQTNQPQHF.